This entry lists 17 T cell receptor beta chains sequenced from one sample in a study of cytomegalovirus exposure and HLA in healthy donors. The PCR employed 60 Vbeta primers together with 13 Jbeta primers. Profiled with immunoSEQ multiplex PCR; TCRdb holds only in-frame clones, not every one. The data show 170,000 or so clones, approximately 80% seen once. What was sequenced was PBMCs. These receptors all come from a man aged 25-45 years in good health and CMV-seropositive.

The genes are TRBV10-2 and TRBJ2-7; 8 bases align to TRBD2. V was clipped by 4 bases and J by 3 bases; unmatched bases: 5. Germline V lookup: CDR1 WSHSY, CDR2 SAAADI. This CDR3 region has 14 residues. CDR3 nucleotides: TGCGCCAGCAGTGGGTCCGGGACTAGCTACGAGCAGTACTTC. Protein: CASSGSGTSYEQYF.

CDR3 in DNA: TGTGCCAGCAGTGCCGACGTCGGACTGCGGACCTACGAGCAGTACTTC. As protein: CASSADVGLRTYEQYF. The chain carries TRBV5-6 and TRBJ2-7, with D perhaps TRBD2 (5 bases). V lost 5 bases to trimming and J lost 2 bases, with 20 bases between them. The CDR3 sequence is 16 residues long. Germline V gives CDR1 SGHDT, CDR2 YYEEEE.

This rearrangement joins TRBV27 to TRBJ2-7; a possible D gene is TRBD1 (5 bases). CDR1 is MNHEY and CDR2 is SMNVEV in the germline V gene (reference sequence). The CDR3 length is 13 residues. The V end was cut by 3 bases, the J end by 6 bases, with 12 bases between. Here the CDR3 reads CASSFSQGFEQYF. In nucleotides, the CDR3 is TGTGCCAGCAGTTTCTCCCAGGGATTCGAGCAGTACTTC.

This chain connects TRBV7-2 to TRBJ2-7; D gene uncertain. Deletions cut 1 base from V and 0 bases from J, with 10 bases between. There are 15 residues in the CDR3. Germline values: CDR1 SGHTA, CDR2 FQGNSA. CDR3 in amino acids: CASSLEGAFSYEQYF. The CDR3 DNA reads as TGTGCCAGCAGCTTAGAAGGAGCCTTCTCCTACGAGCAGTACTTC.

V is TRBV4-1 and J is TRBJ2-3, with 10 bases identical to TRBD2. The CDR3 runs to 14 residues. After removal of 6 bases from V and 1 base from J, the junction contained 1 base not matched to a gene. CDR1 MGHRA and CDR2 YSYEKL come from the germline V gene. CDR3 nucleotide sequence: TGCGCCAGCAGAGGGACTAGCGGCACAGATACGCAGTATTTT. Translated: CASRGTSGTDTQYF.

The chain joins TRBV5-6 to TRBJ2-3; 9 positions agree with TRBD1. There are 17 residues in the CDR3. The germline CDR1 and CDR2 sequences are SGHDT and YYEEEE. With V trimmed by 0 bases and J by 2 bases, 7 bases remained unmatched. CDR3 nucleotide sequence: TGTGCCAGCAGCTTGGTTCGGACAGGGGTTTCCACAGATACGCAGTATTTT. This gives the protein CASSLVRTGVSTDTQYF. Together with reference TRBV5-6 and TRBJ2-3, the CDR3 gives the full variable domain: DAGVTQSPTHLIKTRGQQVTLRCSPKSGHDTVSWYQQALGQGPQFIFQYYEEEERQRGNFPDRFSGHQFPNYSSELNVNALLLGDSALYLCASSLVRTGVSTDTQYFGPGTRLTVL.

The rearrangement links TRBV6-5 to TRBJ2-7, with D possibly being TRBD1 (5 bases). The CDR3 runs 14 residues. V lost 5 bases to trimming and J lost 3 bases, with 14 bases between them. CDR1 MNHEY and CDR2 SVGAGI come from the germline V gene. CDR3 amino acids: CASSRQQAHYEQYF. As DNA, the CDR3 is TGTGCCAGCAGTAGACAGCAGGCCCACTACGAGCAGTACTTC.

The chain recombines TRBV14 with TRBJ1-6; TRBD1 aligns across 8 bases. Trimming cost V 1 base and J 7 bases; bases outside gene matches: 3. Germline CDR1 reads SGHDN; CDR2 reads FVKESK. The CDR3 has 15 amino acids. The CDR3 sequence: CASSQGGTGNSPLHF. CDR3 nucleotides: TGTGCCAGCAGCCAAGGCGGGACAGGCAATTCACCCCTCCACTTT.

The chain recombines TRBV4-1 with TRBJ2-7; 9 nucleotides line up with TRBD2. The junction had 13 bases not matched to a gene; V was cut back by 2 bases and J by 5 bases. Germline V gene sequence: CDR1 MGHRA, CDR2 YSYEKL. The CDR3 contains 17 residues. The DNA for the CDR3 is TGCGCCAGCAGCCAATCCCCCTATAGCGGGAGTTTCGACGAGCAGTACTTC. The encoded protein is CASSQSPYSGSFDEQYF.

The chain has TRBV2 and TRBJ2-3, with D unresolved. This CDR3 region has 14 residues. CDR1 is SNHLY, CDR2 FYNNEI, per germline. Between the trimmed V and J ends, which lost 3 bases and 3 bases, there was a span of 10 bases. This CDR3 reads CASSDGSRTDTQYF. DNA for the CDR3: TGTGCCAGCAGTGACGGGTCTCGGACAGATACGCAGTATTTT.

The chain joins TRBV7-2 to TRBJ2-7, with TRBD1 as a possible D gene (6 bases). The V gene lost 3 bases and the J gene lost 11 bases, with 23 bases spanning the gap. The CDR3 sequence is 15 residues long. Germline values: CDR1 SGHTA, CDR2 FQGNSA. The CDR3 bases are TGTGCCAGCAGCTTCGCCCCGGGGAAGGGGGATCGGAAGTACTTC. Amino acids: CASSFAPGKGDRKYF.

The rearrangement links TRBV27 to TRBJ2-5; 8 bases fit TRBD2. The CDR3 totals 16 residues. Germline assignment: CDR1 MNHEY and CDR2 SMNVEV (reference sequence). V gave up 2 bases and J gave up 5 bases; unmatched junction bases: 10. The CDR3 loop is CASSLSGWTSSETQYF. In DNA form, the CDR3 reads TGTGCCAGCAGTTTAAGCGGTTGGACTAGCTCCGAGACCCAGTACTTC.

V gene TRBV15 combines with J gene TRBJ2-6; possibly TRBD1 for D (6 bases). Germline CDR1 LNHNV, CDR2 YYDKDF (reference sequence). There are 15 residues in the CDR3. The ends were cut back, 2 bases at V and 4 bases at J, with 9 bases in the middle. The CDR3 is CATSRTGFGANVLTF. The CDR3 DNA reads as TGTGCCACCAGCAGAACAGGGTTCGGGGCCAACGTCCTGACTTTC.

The genes are TRBV11-2 and TRBJ2-5; 12 bases line up with TRBD2. Per germline, CDR1 SGHAT and CDR2 FQNNGV. This CDR3 contains 16 residues. J was trimmed by 2 bases and V by 1 base; bases with no gene match: 2. CDR3 nucleotides: TGTGCCAGCAGCTTAGGGACTAGCGGGACTCAAGAGACCCAGTACTTC. Protein sequence: CASSLGTSGTQETQYF.

The genes are TRBV11-3 and TRBJ2-2, with a tentative D call TRBD2 (6 bases). The CDR3 has 15 amino acids. Germline CDR1 SGHNT, CDR2 YENEEA. The germline V and J ends were trimmed by 1 base and 7 bases, with 13 bases remaining between them. This chain's CDR3 is CASSLGGGTVGELFF. CDR3 nucleotides: TGTGCCAGCAGCTTAGGAGGCGGGACGGTCGGGGAGCTGTTTTTT.

On this clone: Other DNA sequences in the same sample also yield this CDR3. The chain uses TRBV11-3 and TRBJ2-7; 10 bases are a match to TRBD1. With V trimmed by 5 bases and J by 4 bases, 5 bases remained unmatched. The CDR3 consists of 14 residues. Germline V gene sequence: CDR1 SGHNT, CDR2 YENEEA. This chain's CDR3 is CASSLRTGGYEQYF. The CDR3 DNA sequence: TGTGCCAGCAGCCTCCGGACAGGGGGTTACGAGCAGTACTTC.

This chain connects TRBV9 to TRBJ2-3, with TRBD1 matching over 8 bases. In germline, CDR1 is SGDLS, CDR2 YYNGEE. The CDR3 has 12 amino acids. The V segment lost 4 bases and the J segment 9 bases; nucleotides outside the gene matches: 4. CDR3 sequence reads: CASSTRQGTQYF. CDR3 in DNA: TGTGCCAGCAGCACCCGACAGGGGACGCAGTATTTT. Full variable domain (outside the CDR3, taken from reference TRBV9 and TRBJ2-3): DSGVTQTPKHLITATGQRVTLRCSPRSGDLSVYWYQQSLDQGLQFLIQYYNGEERAKGNILERFSAQQFPDLHSELNLSSLELGDSALYFCASSTRQGTQYFGPGTRLTVL.